A selection of T cell receptor beta chains follows, all from one sample in a study of blood T cell repertoires in COVID-19. The data were produced by immunoSEQ multiplex PCR, yet TCRdb's version contains in-frame clones alone and is incomplete. The table includes approximately 100,000 clones, over 75% detected once. Sequencing was done on a sample of peripheral blood. These receptors all stem from a woman under 40 with acute or convalescent COVID-19. Both conserved end residues are part of each CDR3. The D gene is left open where the match is weak. Expanded clones get a size class; other rows say once, few or many, or leave the size out.

J: TRBJ2-1
size: -
V: TRBV30
D: -
DNA: TGTGCCTGGAGTGAGACTGGCTCCTACAATGAGCAGTTCTTC
CDR3: CAWSETGSYNEQFF

J: TRBJ2-2
size: -
V: TRBV11-3
D: TRBD2
DNA: TGTGCCAGCTTGGCCGGGGGGGGCAACGGGGAGCTGTTTTTT
CDR3: CASLAGGGNGELFF

J: TRBJ2-7
size: -
V: TRBV7-9
D: -
DNA: TGTGCCAGCAGCTTAGATGACAGCCTAGAATACGAGCAGTACTTC
CDR3: CASSLDDSLEYEQYF

J: TRBJ1-4
size: once
V: TRBV3-1/TRBV3-2
D: -
DNA: TGTGCCAGCAGCCCAAACAGTGTAACTAATGAAAAACTGTTTTTT
CDR3: CASSPNSVTNEKLFF

J: TRBJ2-7
size: -
V: TRBV28
D: -
DNA: TGTGCCAGCAGGACTGGGGGGACCGGGACAGCCTACGAGCAGTACTTC
CDR3: CASRTGGTGTAYEQYF

J: TRBJ1-5
size: -
V: TRBV15
D: -
DNA: TGTGCCACCAGCAGACAGGGAATGGGTCAGCCCCAGCATTTT
CDR3: CATSRQGMGQPQHF

J: TRBJ1-2
size: once
V: TRBV5-1
D: TRBD1
DNA: TGCGCCAGCAGCTGGGCCCCGGGACAGAACTATGGCTACACCTTC
CDR3: CASSWAPGQNYGYTF

J: TRBJ1-3
size: -
V: TRBV19
D: TRBD1
DNA: TGTGCCAGTAGCCCCGGGACAGGGTTAGGAAACACCATATATTTT
CDR3: CASSPGTGLGNTIYF

J: TRBJ2-7
size: -
V: TRBV2
D: -
DNA: TGTGCCAGCCGAAAGAGCGGGCGCAGCTCCTACGAGCAGTACTTC
CDR3: CASRKSGRSSYEQYF

J: TRBJ1-6
size: -
V: TRBV5-1
D: -
DNA: TGCGCCAGCAGCTCAGGACAGCCTTTGACACCCCTCCACTTT
CDR3: CASSSGQPLTPLHF

J: TRBJ2-7
size: -
V: TRBV12-5
D: TRBD1
DNA: TGTGCTAGTGGTTTGCCCCGACAGGGGTCCTACGAGCAGTACTTC
CDR3: CASGLPRQGSYEQYF